Sequencing of this T cell receptor (beta chain) was carried out in a study of T cell responses to AZD1222 COVID-19 vaccine. Study findings and constraints: Close to half of all spike-specific TCRs reportedly target regions of the variants that are unmutated. Possibly, clonal diversity was underestimated; donors were largely white British and included more females. Across the whole spike, CD4 TCRs peaked at regions 160-218 and 743-854.

J was trimmed by 1 base and V by 2 bases; bases with no gene match: 4. Germline V gene sequence: CDR1 LGHDT, CDR2 YNNKEL (reference sequence). This CDR3 has 15 residues. Some clones are missing from TCRdb's copy, which holds only in-frame ones; the method was immunoSEQ multiplex PCR. In the table there are fewer than 85,000 clones, roughly 91% of which are singletons. On this clone itself: Its antigen remains unknown.

This receptor was taken from an adult who received the AZD1222 COVID-19 vaccine. This chain connects TRBV3-1 (or the pseudogene TRBV3-2) to TRBJ2-7; TRBD1 aligns across 8 bases. This sample comprised peripheral blood, obtained 28 days after the second AZD1222 dose. The CDR3 reads CASSQLRDRSYEQYF. The DNA of the CDR3 is TGTGCCAGCAGCCAACTTCGGGACAGGTCCTACGAGCAGTACTTC.